This T cell receptor beta chain was obtained from a study of preoperative IRX-2 immunotherapy in early breast cancer. The method was immunoSEQ multiplex PCR; TCRdb's version includes in-frame clones alone and lacks a portion of them. The table lists 25,000 to 30,000 clones, 90% of them singletons, with just over 9.5% in the top ten. Treatment meaning: preoperative locoregional IRX-2 cytokine immunotherapy. Sample acquisition took place from a patient treated with IRX-2 immunotherapy. The source of this sequence is a human donor with breast cancer.

The CDR3 region has the DNA TGTGCCAGCAGTCTGAAAAACACCATATATTTT. This sequence encodes CASSLKNTIYF. V is TRBV28 and J is TRBJ1-3; D is uncertain. The germline V and J ends were trimmed by 5 bases and 6 bases, with 5 bases remaining between them. CDR3 length: 11 amino acids. Per the germline V gene, CDR1 is MDHEN and CDR2 is SYDVKM.